Presented here are 14 T cell receptor beta chains from one specimen sequenced in a study of siplizumab effects on memory and regulatory T cells. Generated by immunoSEQ multiplex PCR, the TCRdb table keeps only in-frame clones and is missing some. The data show about 97,000 clones, around 90% seen once. The sequenced sample was non-Treg CD4+ T cells sorted from blood. These TCRs come from a human donor in good health.

The chain combines TRBV5-5 with TRBJ2-1; TRBD2 agrees at 7 bases. The germline V gene has CDR1 SGHKS and CDR2 YYEKEE (reference sequence). The trim removed 7 bases at V and 3 bases at J, leaving 4 bases unmatched. This CDR3 has 13 residues. This chain's CDR3 is CASSGLDYNEQFF. The CDR3 DNA reads TGTGCCAGCTCTGGACTAGACTACAATGAGCAGTTCTTC.

This clone was observed a single time. The chain recombines TRBV28 with TRBJ2-2, with 8 bases matching TRBD1. Trimming took 6 bases from V and 5 from J; bases not matched to a gene: 5. In germline, CDR1 is MDHEN, CDR2 SYDVKM. This CDR3 contains 14 residues. CDR3 residues: CASSRRTGTGELFF. DNA of the CDR3: TGTGCCAGCAGCCGACGGACAGGGACCGGGGAGCTGTTTTTT. Full variable domain (remainder filled in from reference TRBV28 and TRBJ2-2): DVKVTQSSRYLVKRTGEKVFLECVQDMDHENMFWYRQDPGLGLRLIYFSYDVKMKEKGDIPEGYSVSREKKERFSLILESASTNQTSMYLCASSRRTGTGELFFGEGSRLTVL.

Only one count was recorded for this clone. J is TRBJ1-4 and V is TRBV29-1; unclear D gene. The CDR3 has 10 amino acids. CDR1 SQVTM and CDR2 ANQGSEA come from the germline V gene. V gave up 3 bases and J gave up 8 bases, with 4 bases separating them. This CDR3 is CSVEEEKLFF. Here the CDR3 DNA reads TGCAGCGTTGAGGAGGAAAAACTGTTTTTT.

The rearrangement uses TRBV28 and TRBJ2-5; 8 nucleotides line up with TRBD1. The ends lost 4 bases at V and 2 bases at J; junction bases unmatched: 3. This CDR3 spans 14 amino acids. Germline V gives CDR1 MDHEN, CDR2 SYDVKM. CDR3 nucleotide sequence: TGTGCCAGCAGTTCGAGACAGGGGCAAGAGACCCAGTACTTC. This translates into CASSSRQGQETQYF.

This rearrangement joins TRBV7-9 to TRBJ2-5, with TRBD2 identical over 7 bases. There are 16 residues in the CDR3. Trimming removed 1 base from V and 0 bases from J; junction bases left unmatched: 5. Per germline, CDR1 SEHNR and CDR2 FQNEAQ (reference sequence). The CDR3 DNA sequence: TGTGCCAGCAGCTTAGAAGGCGGGAGAGACCAAGAGACCCAGTACTTC. It codes for CASSLEGGRDQETQYF.

This clone occurred once. The chain carries TRBV4-3 and TRBJ1-5; D is unclear. Germline-derived CDR1 and CDR2 are LGHNA and YSLEER. V was cut by 0 bases and J by 7 bases, with 13 bases left in between. CDR3 length: 15 residues. The CDR3 DNA sequence: TGCGCCAGCAGCCAAGATATCGCCGGGTACCAGCCCCAGCATTTT. This encodes CASSQDIAGYQPQHF.

The V and J genes are TRBV5-1 and TRBJ2-7; 9 positions agree with TRBD2. The V gene end was trimmed by 4 bases and the J gene end by 2 bases; junction bases not matched to a gene: 4. Germline CDR1 is SGHRS and CDR2 is YFSETQ. This CDR3 contains 14 residues. The CDR3 is CASSLTSGAYEQYF. Written as DNA, the CDR3 is TGCGCCAGCAGCCTGACTAGCGGCGCCTACGAGCAGTACTTC.

This clone was counted a single time. CDR3: CASSQAGAGVRTDTQYF. The CDR3 DNA is TGCGCCAGCAGCCAGGCGGGGGCGGGAGTAAGGACAGATACGCAGTATTTT. The chain carries TRBV4-3 and TRBJ2-3, with D maybe TRBD2 (7 bases). The CDR3 covers 17 residues. Germline V lookup: CDR1 LGHNA, CDR2 YSLEER. V was clipped by 3 bases and J by 3 bases, with 19 bases between them.

The chain uses TRBV29-1 and TRBJ1-2, with no clear D. V gave up 0 bases and J gave up 5 bases, with 10 bases separating them. Germline CDR1 SQVTM, CDR2 ANQGSEA. The CDR3 is 13 amino acids. The CDR3 DNA sequence: TGCAGCGTTGAAGAAAGGGCTGGGTATGGCTACACCTTC. Protein sequence: CSVEERAGYGYTF.

This clone was seen just once. The chain recombines TRBV4-1 with TRBJ2-5; the match to TRBD1 covers 11 bases. Germline assignment: CDR1 MGHRA and CDR2 YSYEKL. V shed 3 bases and J 5 bases; nucleotides not matched to a gene: 5. CDR3 length equals 15 residues. CDR3 coding DNA: TGCGCCAGCAGCCAGAGGACAGGGGGCATGGAGACCCAGTACTTC. Amino acid sequence: CASSQRTGGMETQYF.

The chain employs TRBV4-3 and TRBJ2-1, with D maybe TRBD1 (6 bases). CDR1 and CDR2 (germline): LGHNA, YSLEER. This CDR3 has 15 residues. V gave up 0 bases and J gave up 4 bases, with 10 bases separating them. The CDR3 nucleotides are TGCGCCAGCAGCCAAGATTGGGGGCAGTACAATGAGCAGTTCTTC. Residues: CASSQDWGQYNEQFF.

The chain employs TRBV19 and TRBJ1-2, with TRBD1 matching 9 bases. Germline V CDR1 and CDR2: LNHDA, SQIVND (reference sequence). The CDR3 runs to 15 residues. V shed 8 bases and J 4 bases; nucleotides not matched to a gene: 11. The CDR3 reads CASGSGTGWFYGYTF. As DNA, the CDR3 is TGTGCCAGTGGATCCGGGACAGGGTGGTTCTATGGCTACACCTTC.

This chain links TRBV7-3 with TRBJ2-6; D may be TRBD2 (5 bases). Trimming left V 1 base short and J 0 bases short, with 16 bases between. CDR3 length: 19 amino acids. The germline gives CDR1 SGHTA, CDR2 FQGTGA. In DNA, the CDR3 is TGTGCCAGCAGCTTAATGGCGGGCGGCGGTTCCTCTGGGGCCAACGTCCTGACTTTC. Translation: CASSLMAGGGSSGANVLTF.

This rearrangement joins TRBV4-2 to TRBJ1-1; no reliable D call. The CDR3 runs 13 residues. Per germline, CDR1 LGHNA and CDR2 YNFKEQ. V was clipped by 6 bases and J by 4 bases, with 12 bases between them. CDR3 amino acids: CASSNRGSTEAFF. The CDR3 bases are TGTGCCAGCAGTAATAGAGGTAGCACTGAAGCTTTCTTT.